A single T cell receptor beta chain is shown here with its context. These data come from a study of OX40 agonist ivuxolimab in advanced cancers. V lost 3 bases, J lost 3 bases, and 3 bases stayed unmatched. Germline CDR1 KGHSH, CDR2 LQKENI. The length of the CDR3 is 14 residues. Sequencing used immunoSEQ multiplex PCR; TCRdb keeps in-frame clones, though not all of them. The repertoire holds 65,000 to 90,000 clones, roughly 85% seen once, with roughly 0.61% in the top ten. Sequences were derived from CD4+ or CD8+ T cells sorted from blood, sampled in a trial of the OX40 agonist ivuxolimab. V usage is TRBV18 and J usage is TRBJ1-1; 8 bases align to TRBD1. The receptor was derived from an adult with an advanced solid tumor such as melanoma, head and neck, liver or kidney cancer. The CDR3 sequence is CASSPQGAHTEAFF. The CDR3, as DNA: TGTGCCAGCTCACCTCAGGGGGCGCACACTGAAGCTTTCTTT.